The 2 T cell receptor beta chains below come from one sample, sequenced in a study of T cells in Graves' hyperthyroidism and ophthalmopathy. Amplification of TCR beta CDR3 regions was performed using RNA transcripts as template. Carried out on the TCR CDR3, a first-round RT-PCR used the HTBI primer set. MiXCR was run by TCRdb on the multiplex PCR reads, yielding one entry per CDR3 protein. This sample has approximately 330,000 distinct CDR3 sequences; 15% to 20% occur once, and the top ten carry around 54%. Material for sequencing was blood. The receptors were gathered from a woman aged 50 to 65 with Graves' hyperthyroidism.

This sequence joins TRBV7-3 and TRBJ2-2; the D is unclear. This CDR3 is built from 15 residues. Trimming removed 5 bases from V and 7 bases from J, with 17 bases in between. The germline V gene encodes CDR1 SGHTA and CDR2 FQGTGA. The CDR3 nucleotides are TGTGCCAGCAGCCTCGGATGGGGTACTAACGGGGAGCTGTTTTTT. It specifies CASSLGWGTNGELFF. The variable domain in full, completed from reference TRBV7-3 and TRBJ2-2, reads GAGVSQTPSNKVTEKGKYVELRCDPISGHTALYWYRQSLGQGPEFLIYFQGTGAADDSGLPNDRFFAVRPEGSVSTLKIQRTERGDSAVYLCASSLGWGTNGELFFGEGSRLTVL.

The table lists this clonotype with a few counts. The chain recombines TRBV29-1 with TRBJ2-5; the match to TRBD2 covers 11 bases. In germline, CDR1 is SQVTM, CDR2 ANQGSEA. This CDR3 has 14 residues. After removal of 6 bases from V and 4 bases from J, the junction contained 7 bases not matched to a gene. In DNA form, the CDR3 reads TGCAGCGTCGCTAGCGGGAGGTGGGGAGAGACCCAGTACTTC. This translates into CSVASGRWGETQYF.